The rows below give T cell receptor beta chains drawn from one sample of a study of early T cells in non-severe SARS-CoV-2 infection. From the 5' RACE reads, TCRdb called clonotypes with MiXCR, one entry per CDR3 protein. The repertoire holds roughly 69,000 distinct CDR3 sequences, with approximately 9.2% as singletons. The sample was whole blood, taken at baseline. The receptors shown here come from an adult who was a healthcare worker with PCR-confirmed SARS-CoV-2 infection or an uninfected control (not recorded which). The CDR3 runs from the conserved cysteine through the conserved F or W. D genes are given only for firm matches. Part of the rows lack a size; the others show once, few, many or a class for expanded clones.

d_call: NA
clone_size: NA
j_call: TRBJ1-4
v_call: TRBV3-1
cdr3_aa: CASSSRALNEKLFF
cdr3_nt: TGTGCCAGCAGCAGCAGGGCCCTGAATGAAAAACTGTTTTTT

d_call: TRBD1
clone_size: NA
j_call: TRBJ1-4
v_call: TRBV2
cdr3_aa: CASSRDRKEKLFF
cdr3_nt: TGTGCCAGCAGCCGGGACAGAAAGGAAAAACTGTTTTTT

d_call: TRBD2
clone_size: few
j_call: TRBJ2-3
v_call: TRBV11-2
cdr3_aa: CATEKRELRTDTQYF
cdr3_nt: TGTGCCACCGAAAAGCGGGAGTTGCGAACAGATACGCAGTATTTT

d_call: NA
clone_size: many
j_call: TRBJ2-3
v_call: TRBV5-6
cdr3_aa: CASSLLQTESSTDTQYF
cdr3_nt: TGTGCCAGCAGTTTGCTCCAGACAGAATCTAGCACAGATACGCAGTATTTT

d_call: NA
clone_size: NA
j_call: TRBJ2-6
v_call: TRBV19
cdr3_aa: CASSIGGDANVLTF
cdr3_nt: TGTGCCAGTAGTATAGGAGGGGACGCCAACGTCCTGACTTTC

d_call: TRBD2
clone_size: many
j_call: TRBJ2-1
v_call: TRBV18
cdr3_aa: CASSPIAGGDNEQFF
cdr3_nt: TGTGCCAGCTCACCAATAGCGGGAGGGGACAATGAGCAGTTCTTC

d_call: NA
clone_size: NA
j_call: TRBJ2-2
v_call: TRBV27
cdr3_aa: CASSFGQGIGELFF
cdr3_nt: TGTGCCAGCAGTTTCGGGCAGGGGATCGGGGAGCTGTTTTTT

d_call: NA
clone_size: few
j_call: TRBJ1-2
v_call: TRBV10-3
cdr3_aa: CAISDGLGTYGYTF
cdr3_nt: TGTGCCATCAGCGACGGCCTGGGGACCTATGGCTACACCTTC

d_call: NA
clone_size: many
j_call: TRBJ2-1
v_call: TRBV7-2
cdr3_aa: CASSLAVQYNEQFF
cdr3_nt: TGTGCCAGCAGCTTAGCGGTACAGTACAATGAGCAGTTCTTC

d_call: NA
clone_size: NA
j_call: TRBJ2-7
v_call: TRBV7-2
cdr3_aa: CASSSRDGVEQYF
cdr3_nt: TGTGCCAGCAGCTCCAGGGATGGGGTCGAGCAGTACTTC

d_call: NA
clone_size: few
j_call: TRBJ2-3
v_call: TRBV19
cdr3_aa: CASSIADWTDTQYF
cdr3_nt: TGTGCCAGTAGTATAGCGGACTGGACAGATACGCAGTATTTT

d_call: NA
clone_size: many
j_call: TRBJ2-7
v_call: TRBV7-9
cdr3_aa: CASSLGGGSNEQYF
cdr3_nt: TGTGCCAGCAGCTTAGGTGGGGGAAGCAACGAGCAGTACTTC

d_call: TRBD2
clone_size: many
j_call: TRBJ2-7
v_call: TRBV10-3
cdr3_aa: CAISERDAEQYF
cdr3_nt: TGTGCCATCAGCGAGCGGGATGCCGAGCAGTACTTC

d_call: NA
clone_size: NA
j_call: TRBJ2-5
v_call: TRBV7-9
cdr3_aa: CASSLSLPAGTPETQYF
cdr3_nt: TGTGCCAGCAGCTTATCGCTGCCTGCAGGTACCCCGGAGACCCAGTACTTC

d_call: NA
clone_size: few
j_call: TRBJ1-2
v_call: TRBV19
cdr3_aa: CASTASLANYGYTF
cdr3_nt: TGTGCCAGTACAGCGTCACTAGCTAACTATGGCTACACCTTC

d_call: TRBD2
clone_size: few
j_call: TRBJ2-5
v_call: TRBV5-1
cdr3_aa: CASSLGLAGGETQYF
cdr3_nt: TGCGCCAGCAGCTTGGGCCTAGCGGGAGGAGAGACCCAGTACTTC

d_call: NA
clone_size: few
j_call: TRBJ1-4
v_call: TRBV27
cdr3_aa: CASSPYRSGEKLFF
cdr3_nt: TGTGCCAGCAGTCCCTACAGGTCTGGTGAAAAACTGTTTTTT